Below, 18 T cell receptor beta chains from the same sample are listed, as sequenced in a study of regulatory T cells in long-lasting Graves disease (dated by TCRdb to about 2021). The library relied on multiplex PCR. For sequencing, an Illumina HiSeq 4000 was employed. CDR3 regions were amplified by Arm-PCR with iRepertoire HTBI primers to construct TCR beta libraries. TCRdb's own reprocessing of the public reads used fastp at Q25 and MiXCR and kept productive beta chains. Rows are unified per CDR3 protein, each entry keeping the most common DNA and genes. Recorded for this sample are some 440,000 distinct CDR3 sequences; around 20% of them occurred a single time. The biggest ten clones account for about 7.8% of the sample. Sample time point, as interpreted from the label and publication: persistent/refractory GD, antithyroid drugs over 5 years with positive TRAb. RNA was extracted from PBMCs in TRIzol for both TCR sequencing and RNA sequencing.

The material was peripheral blood mononuclear cells (PBMCs), obtained when the disease was refractory, from a patient treated with antithyroid drugs. These receptor sequences come from a female donor with Graves disease.

In its sample, this clonotype was seen a few times. The chain carries TRBV10-3 and TRBJ1-1; maybe TRBD1 (6 bases). V lost 4 bases, J lost 4 bases, and 13 bases lay in between. The CDR3 length is 14 residues. Germline V gene sequence: CDR1 ENHRY, CDR2 SYGVKD. The CDR3 DNA follows: TGTGCCATCAGTGCTGAACAGGGTGCCACTGAAGCTTTCTTT. This encodes CAISAEQGATEAFF.

The genes are TRBV9 and TRBJ2-3; the D gene could be TRBD1 or TRBD2 (5 bases each). CDR1 is SGDLS, CDR2 YYNGEE, per germline. With 0 bases removed from V and 6 bases from J, the gap between germline ends came to 8 bases. The CDR3 spans 13 residues. The DNA for the CDR3 is TGTGCCAGCAGCGTAGCCGGGACCGATACGCAGTATTTT. Encoded protein: CASSVAGTDTQYF. The complete variable domain, with remaining parts taken from reference TRBV9 and TRBJ2-3, reads DSGVTQTPKHLITATGQRVTLRCSPRSGDLSVYWYQQSLDQGLQFLIQYYNGEERAKGNILERFSAQQFPDLHSELNLSSLELGDSALYFCASSVAGTDTQYFGPGTRLTVL.

Only a few counts were recorded for this clonotype. This CDR3 reads CSVAGGQGNYGYTF. The CDR3 DNA reads TGCAGCGTTGCGGGGGGACAGGGGAACTATGGCTACACCTTC. The J gene is TRBJ1-2, the V gene TRBV29-1; TRBD1 matches 10 bases. The germline gives CDR1 SQVTM, CDR2 ANQGSEA. Germline trimming cut 4 bases from V and 2 bases from J; bases unmatched to any gene: 4. The CDR3 is 14 amino acids. The full variable domain, its missing parts supplied by reference TRBV29-1 and TRBJ1-2, is SAVISQKPSRDICQRGTSLTIQCQVDSQVTMMFWYRQQPGQSLTLIATANQGSEATYESGFVIDKFPISRPNLTFSTLTVSNMSPEDSSIYLCSVAGGQGNYGYTFGSGTRLTVV.

In its sample, this clonotype was seen many times. In DNA form, the CDR3 reads TGTGCCAGCAGCTTAGCGGCAGGGCCATACGAGCAGTACTTC. Its protein is CASSLAAGPYEQYF. The J gene is TRBJ2-7, the V gene TRBV7-7; the D gene is possibly TRBD1 (5 bases). Germline CDR1 reads SSHAT; CDR2 reads FNYEAQ (reference sequence). The CDR3 totals 14 residues. The V and J ends lost 0 bases and 4 bases respectively, with 10 bases between them. The whole variable domain, filled in from reference TRBV7-7 and TRBJ2-7, reads GAGVSQSPRYKVTKRGQDVTLRCDPISSHATLYWYQQALGQGPEFLTYFNYEAQPDKSGLPSDRFSAERPEGSISTLTIQRTEQRDSAMYRCASSLAAGPYEQYFGPGTRLTVT.

With respect to this clonotype: This may stem from a read error, because a much larger clone lies one nucleotide away. The gene calls are TRBV12-3 or TRBV12-4 and TRBJ2-5; D may match TRBD1 or TRBD2 (6 bases each). This CDR3 spans 14 amino acids. CDR3 DNA: TGTGCCGGCAGTTTGGTAGGGGGGTTTGGGACCCAGTACTTC. It is translated as CAGSLVGGFGTQYF.

V usage is TRBV15 and J usage is TRBJ2-5; TRBD2 agrees at 11 bases. Judging by the DNA end, TRBJ2-1 fits better; the J call may be wrong. The CDR3 has 15 amino acids. Germline CDR1 LNHNV, CDR2 YYDKDF (reference sequence). CDR3 sequence: CATSRDLAGGNEQFF. CDR3 DNA: TGTGCCACCAGCAGAGACCTAGCGGGAGGCAATGAGCAGTTCTTC.

This clonotype has just a few counts. The chain is built from TRBV7-9 and TRBJ2-3; D is unclear. Germline V lookup: CDR1 SEHNR, CDR2 FQNEAQ (reference sequence). V was trimmed by 5 bases and J by 8 bases, leaving 17 bases between them. This CDR3 is built from 14 residues. The DNA of the CDR3 is TGTGCCAGCAGCCATCGGGTGTCAAAGGGTACGCAGTATTTT. This codes for CASSHRVSKGTQYF.

This clonotype was picked up many times. The V gene is TRBV28, the J gene TRBJ2-1; 11 nucleotides agree with TRBD2. The CDR3 has 16 residues. CDR1 MDHEN and CDR2 SYDVKM come from the germline V gene. The V gene end was trimmed by 7 bases and the J gene end by 3 bases; junction bases not matched to a gene: 8. CDR3 in amino acids: CASISASGRFYNEQFF. CDR3 coding DNA: TGTGCCAGCATATCCGCTAGCGGGAGGTTCTACAATGAGCAGTTCTTC.

This clonotype occurred many times. The rearrangement joins TRBV28 to TRBJ2-7; D gene unclear. The CDR3 is made up of 15 amino acids. The ends were cut back, 7 bases at V and 0 bases at J, with 16 bases in the middle. Germline-derived CDR1 and CDR2 are MDHEN and SYDVKM. CDR3 sequence: CASTPRGVGSYEQYF. CDR3 in DNA: TGTGCCAGCACCCCCCGTGGCGTTGGCTCCTACGAGCAGTACTTC. Full variable domain (remainder filled in from reference TRBV28 and TRBJ2-7): DVKVTQSSRYLVKRTGEKVFLECVQDMDHENMFWYRQDPGLGLRLIYFSYDVKMKEKGDIPEGYSVSREKKERFSLILESASTNQTSMYLCASTPRGVGSYEQYFGPGTRLTVT.

This clonotype appeared a few times. The chain combines TRBV6-1 with TRBJ2-7; perhaps TRBD1 as D (6 bases). The V and J ends lost 5 bases and 0 bases respectively, with 11 bases between them. CDR1 is MNHNS, CDR2 SASEGT, per germline. The CDR3 loop spans 14 amino acids. Here the CDR3 reads CASSNGQNSYEQYF. The CDR3 nucleotides read TGTGCCAGCAGTAATGGACAGAACTCCTACGAGCAGTACTTC.

This clonotype was detected ten times or more. A much larger clone is a single base away; this may be a read error. CDR3 protein: CASSFNYEQYF. The CDR3 nucleotides read TGTGCCAGCAGTTTCAACTACGAGCAGTACTTC. The gene calls are TRBV12-3 or TRBV12-4 and TRBJ2-7; D gene unclear. Trimming removed 3 bases from V and 3 bases from J, with 3 bases in between. The CDR3 has 11 amino acids.

As for this clonotype: Possible read error: a much larger clone is one base away. The CDR3 DNA sequence: TGTGCCAGCAGTTTAGCGTCGGCATCCTTGTACGGGGAGCTGTTTTTT. Protein sequence: CASSLASASLYGELFF. V and J are TRBV12-3 or TRBV12-4 and TRBJ2-2; no clear D gene. With 0 bases removed from V and 7 bases from J, the gap between germline ends came to 15 bases. The CDR3 sequence is 16 residues long.

Many counts were recorded for this clonotype. The rearrangement links TRBV28 to TRBJ2-7, with 7 bases lining up with TRBD1. Germline CDR1 is MDHEN and CDR2 is SYDVKM. The CDR3 covers 15 residues. J was trimmed by 0 bases and V by 5 bases; bases with no gene match: 7. The CDR3 spells CASSTDRKSSYEQYF. In DNA form, the CDR3 reads TGTGCCAGCAGTACGGACAGGAAGAGCTCCTACGAGCAGTACTTC.

The rearrangement uses TRBV6-1 and TRBJ2-2, with a weak D call TRBD1 (5 bases). Per the germline V gene, CDR1 is MNHNS and CDR2 is SASEGT. Trimming left V 5 bases short and J 7 bases short, with 17 bases between. The CDR3 covers 15 residues. For the CDR3, the DNA is TGTGCCAGCAGTCCTCAGGGAAGGAGCCTCGGGGAGCTGTTTTTT. This codes for CASSPQGRSLGELFF.

In its sample, this clonotype was seen many times. The CDR3 reads CASSGQAHTEAFF. For the CDR3, the DNA is TGTGCCAGCAGCGGACAGGCTCACACTGAAGCTTTCTTT. V is TRBV13 and J is TRBJ1-1, with 7 bases identical to TRBD1. The ends lost 5 bases at V and 3 bases at J; junction bases unmatched: 3. Germline V gene lookup returns CDR1 PRHDT and CDR2 FYEKMQ (reference sequence). The CDR3 contains 13 residues.

The V gene is TRBV20-1, the J gene TRBJ2-1; D gene uncertain. The V end was cut by 5 bases, the J end by 3 bases, with 14 bases between. CDR3 length: 14 residues. Germline CDR1 is DFQATT and CDR2 is SNEGSKA (reference sequence). CDR3 protein: CSAPDLRSYNEQFF. The CDR3 nucleotides read TGCAGTGCTCCAGATCTGCGGAGCTACAATGAGCAGTTCTTC.

This clonotype came up many times. This sequence joins TRBV19 and TRBJ1-1; D is ambiguous. Germline V gene sequence: CDR1 LNHDA, CDR2 SQIVND (reference sequence). CDR3 length: 15 residues. V lost 6 bases, J lost 1 base, and 15 bases lay in between. CDR3 in amino acids: CASSSSPVGNTEAFF. For the CDR3, the DNA is TGTGCCAGTAGCTCTTCACCGGTGGGGAACACTGAAGCTTTCTTT.

This chain uses TRBV7-2 with TRBJ2-5; TRBD2 agrees at 8 bases. Trimming cost V 4 bases and J 7 bases; bases outside gene matches: 8. CDR3 length equals 14 residues. Germline V gene data show CDR1 as SGHTA and CDR2 as FQGNSA. The CDR3 sequence: CASSSRRTSGTQYF. DNA of the CDR3: TGTGCCAGCAGCTCACGCAGAACTAGCGGGACCCAGTACTTC.